The text below deals with one TCR beta chain. What it binds is unknown. Germline values: CDR1 SGHAT, CDR2 FQDESV (reference sequence). The germline V and J ends were trimmed by 1 base and 5 bases, with 6 bases remaining between them. The length of the CDR3 is 13 residues. TCRdb's table, derived via immunoSEQ multiplex PCR, lists solely in-frame clones and lacks some. The table records tens of thousands of clones, about 81% of them present only once. The record originates from a study of T cells in localized non-small cell lung cancer. Findings and limits, study-wide: Out of the top 100 tumor clones, a median around 56 were seen in adjacent lung. Tumor showed lower T cell clonality than uninvolved adjacent lung, where it was highest.

This sequence joins TRBV11-1 and TRBJ2-1; no reliable D call. This sample comprised peripheral blood, obtained before any cancer treatment. This receptor was obtained from a female donor of 60 years or more with stage I lung adenocarcinoma. Here the CDR3 reads CASSLGLNNEQFF. CDR3 in DNA: TGTGCCAGCAGCTTAGGACTGAACAATGAGCAGTTCTTC.